This T cell receptor (beta chain) was sequenced for a study of identical twins. The study's findings and limits: Cord blood beta clonotypes that were abundant carried fewer insertions, and memory repertoires showed no such trend.

From germline, CDR1 is SQVTM and CDR2 ANQGSEA. CDR3 length: 11 residues. V was cut by 8 bases and J by 6 bases, with 11 bases left in between. Each CDR3 protein gets one entry after TCRdb re-called the 5' RACE reads with MiXCR. This table has some 630,000 distinct CDR3 sequences, under 8.5% appearing once. As for this clonotype: Antigen specificity is unknown.

The same data also contributed to another study, on yellow fever vaccine responses in identical twins.

The V and J genes are TRBV29-1 and TRBJ2-4, with a tentative D call TRBD1 (5 bases). The sample was PBMCs. The TCR sequence derives from a woman younger than 35 in good health. Here the CDR3 reads CSTRQGNIQYF. The CDR3, as DNA: TGCAGCACGCGGCAGGGAAACATTCAGTACTTC.